This T cell receptor (beta chain) was recorded in a study of blood T cell repertoires in COVID-19. Study summary: T cells, B-cell-depleted T cells, or PBMCs provided the cDNA or gDNA that served as material.

CDR3 length equals 16 residues. CDR1 and CDR2 from the germline V gene are SGHRS and YFSETQ. V was clipped by 2 bases and J by 9 bases; unmatched bases: 14. TCRdb's copy holds only in-frame clones and misses some; the assay was immunoSEQ multiplex PCR. Found here are about 23,000 clones, around 83% of them singletons; the top ten hold about 48%. This clone was detected once. This TCR derives from a man between 65 and 85 years old with acute or convalescent COVID-19. The chain joins TRBV5-1 to TRBJ1-2; 9 bases fit TRBD1. The sample consisted of peripheral blood. DNA for the CDR3: TGCGCCAGCAGCTTTACCCGGGACAGGGCCAAGGGGAGCTACACCTTC. Amino acids: CASSFTRDRAKGSYTF.